One T cell receptor beta chain is described in this entry. J lost 3 bases, V lost 0 bases, and 8 bases had no gene match. This CDR3 has 18 residues. Germline CDR1 reads SGHRS; CDR2 reads YFSETQ. The data belong to a study of T cells after yellow fever vaccination. TCRdb re-analysed the 5' RACE reads in MiXCR, keeping a single row per CDR3 protein. The sample lists just under 600,000 distinct CDR3 sequences, approximately 13% seen once, with over 12% in the top ten. The sequence was obtained from a man aged 25-45 years who received the YFV17D yellow fever vaccine. The chain combines TRBV5-1 with TRBJ2-2, with 10 bases aligning to TRBD2. The sequencing here drew on PBMCs, taken on the day of the yellow fever booster vaccination. Here the CDR3 reads CASSLAPLLAGDTGELFF. CDR3 DNA: TGCGCCAGCAGCTTGGCCCCTCTTCTAGCGGGAGACACCGGGGAGCTGTTTTTT.